A selection of T cell receptor beta chains follows, all from one sample in a study of T cell responses to AZD1222 COVID-19 vaccine. Repertoires were generated with immunoSEQ multiplex PCR, while TCRdb's copy carries only in-frame clones and drops some. The table shows 72,000 or so clones, with about 88% occurring only once. Sequenced material: peripheral blood, taken on day 0 of AZD1222 vaccination. The receptor source for this set is an adult in good health. Each CDR3 is given with its conserved first and last residue. D genes are given only for firm matches. Only some rows state a clone size, as once, few, many or a class for expanded clones.

TRBJ2-3 - - TRBV30 TGTGCCCCCCTCCTCGGCGAGGATACGCAGTATTTT CAPLLGEDTQYF
TRBJ1-1 - - TRBV5-1 TGCGCCAGCAGCTTGGTGTTGGCCCCTGGCCCTCGGGGCACTGAAGCTTTCTTT CASSLVLAPGPRGTEAFF
TRBJ1-2 - - TRBV11-3 TGTGCCAGCAGCCCAACCCTCTTCGGGGGAAACACCTTC CASSPTLFGGNTF
TRBJ1-2 once - TRBV28 TGTGCCAGCAGTTCGGGCCCCGTGGGCTACACCTTC CASSSGPVGYTF
TRBJ2-2 once TRBD1 TRBV5-5 TGTGCCAGCAGCTTGTTGGCAGGGGGAAGCGGGGAGCTGTTTTTT CASSLLAGGSGELFF
TRBJ2-7 few - TRBV2 TGTGCCAGCAGTGTACAGGGTGGGGACTACGAGCAGTACTTC CASSVQGGDYEQYF
TRBJ2-2 - TRBD1 TRBV19 TGTGCCAGTAGTATGCAGGGACAGCTCACCGGGGAGCTGTTTTTT CASSMQGQLTGELFF
TRBJ2-1 - TRBD2 TRBV10-3 TGTGCCATCAGGCCGACCGGGACTAGCGGGACTTATGAGCAGTTCTTC CAIRPTGTSGTYEQFF
TRBJ1-1 - TRBD1 TRBV27 TGTGCCAGCAGTTTACCCCCAGCACAGGGGGAAGTCAAGAACACTGAAGCTTTCTTT CASSLPPAQGEVKNTEAFF
TRBJ1-1 - - TRBV19 TGTGCCAGTAGTATAGACCCGACAGGGAACACTGAAGCTTTCTTT CASSIDPTGNTEAFF
TRBJ1-5 - - TRBV30 TGTGCCTGGGAAAGGGGTTTAGGGCAGCCCCAGCATTTT CAWERGLGQPQHF
TRBJ2-5 - TRBD2 TRBV2 TGTGCCGGTTCCCCGAGGGCTAGCGGGGGGTGGGAGACCCAGTACTTC CAGSPRASGGWETQYF
TRBJ1-1 - TRBD1 TRBV3-1/TRBV3-2 TGTGCCAGCAGCCAGGGAACAGGGGGCACTGAAGCTTTCTTT CASSQGTGGTEAFF
TRBJ2-3 - - TRBV7-2 TGTGCCAGCAGCTTGGGGGCAGATACGCAGTATTTT CASSLGADTQYF
TRBJ1-2 - - TRBV3-1/TRBV3-2 TGTGCCAGCAGCCAAGATTGGGGGGGTAGTGGCTACACCTTC CASSQDWGGSGYTF
TRBJ1-4 - TRBD1 TRBV3-1/TRBV3-2 TGTGCCAGCAGCCCCACAGGGGAAGAAAAACTGTTTTTT CASSPTGEEKLFF
TRBJ1-5 - - TRBV5-5 TGTGCCAGCAACGAATTTGCGAATCAGCCCCAGCATTTT CASNEFANQPQHF
TRBJ1-1 - - TRBV6-5 TGTGCCAGCAGCTCCTCGGTGGGGGCCGCTGAAGCTTTCTTT CASSSSVGAAEAFF
TRBJ1-2 - - TRBV5-1 TGCGCCAGCAGCTTGGAGGGCAAAACTGCCTATGGCTACACCTTC CASSLEGKTAYGYTF
TRBJ2-7 - - TRBV20-1 TGCAGTGCTAGGGACTGGCGGGGGCAGTACTTC CSARDWRGQYF
TRBJ1-3 - - TRBV30 TGTGCCTGGAGCCCCTCCGGAAACACCATATATTTT CAWSPSGNTIYF
TRBJ2-4 - - TRBV9 TGTGCCAGCAGCGTAGAAACTAGCCGGGACATTCAGTACTTC CASSVETSRDIQYF
TRBJ1-4 once - TRBV7-9 TGTGCCAGCAGCTTATGGGGGCCAAATGAAAAACTGTTTTTT CASSLWGPNEKLFF
TRBJ2-7 - TRBD2 TRBV7-2 TGTGCCAGCAGCCAGAGACTAGCGGGAGCTTTGTACGAGCAGTACTTC CASSQRLAGALYEQYF
TRBJ2-3 - - TRBV5-1 TGCGCCAGCTACCGATGGACAGATACGCAGTATTTT CASYRWTDTQYF
TRBJ2-3 - - TRBV6-1 TGTGCCAGCAGTGACCCTCTACTCGGCGATACGCAGTATTTT CASSDPLLGDTQYF
TRBJ2-3 once - TRBV11-2 TGTGCCAGCAGCTTATCTATTGGGAGAGCGACAGATACGCAGTATTTT CASSLSIGRATDTQYF
TRBJ1-5 once - TRBV7-2 TGTGCCAGCAGCTTACTCGTATCCCAGCCCCAGCATTTT CASSLLVSQPQHF
TRBJ2-7 - - TRBV5-1 TGCGCCAGCAGCCACCGGGACGGCAGCTCCTACGAGCAGTACTTC CASSHRDGSSYEQYF
TRBJ2-7 - TRBD1 TRBV10-3 TGTGCCATCGCTGGACAGGGTCGGATACTTTACTTC CAIAGQGRILYF
TRBJ2-2 - TRBD1 TRBV18 TGTGCCAGCTCACCACCATCGCTGGGACAGACCACCGGGGAGCTGTTTTTT CASSPPSLGQTTGELFF
TRBJ2-5 - - TRBV7-6 TGTGCCAGCAGCTTACGACAAGAGACCCAGTACTTC CASSLRQETQYF
TRBJ1-1 - - TRBV11-2 TGTGCCAGCAGCTTAGGTAGTACCAGTGAAGCTTTCTTT CASSLGSTSEAFF
TRBJ1-1 - - TRBV9 TGTGCCAGCAGCGTAGAGTGGCGGACTGAAGCTTTCTTT CASSVEWRTEAFF
TRBJ1-1 - TRBD1 TRBV11-1 TGTGCCAGCAGCCCATGGGACAGGGCGGAAGCTTTCTTT CASSPWDRAEAFF
TRBJ2-5 - - TRBV6-5 TGTGCCAGCAGTTCACGACAAGAGACCCAGTACTTC CASSSRQETQYF
TRBJ2-7 - - TRBV11-3 TGTGCCAGCAGCTTATCCCGGGGCCAGCCATATGGGCAGTACTTC CASSLSRGQPYGQYF
TRBJ1-1 - - TRBV6-6 TGTGCCAGCAGGAGATTGAACACTGAAGCTTTCTTT CASRRLNTEAFF
TRBJ1-3 - - TRBV30 TGTGCCTGGAGCGGGGACTGGACCTCTGGAAACACCATATATTTT CAWSGDWTSGNTIYF
TRBJ2-3 - - TRBV6-5 TGTGCCAGCAGGAACGCCTATACGCAGTATTTT CASRNAYTQYF
TRBJ2-1 - TRBD2 TRBV27 TGTGCCAGCAGTATCGGACTAGCGGGCAATGAGCAGTTCTTC CASSIGLAGNEQFF
TRBJ1-1 - - TRBV6-5 TGTGCCAGCAGTTCAGGGGAGAACACTGAAGCTTTCTTT CASSSGENTEAFF